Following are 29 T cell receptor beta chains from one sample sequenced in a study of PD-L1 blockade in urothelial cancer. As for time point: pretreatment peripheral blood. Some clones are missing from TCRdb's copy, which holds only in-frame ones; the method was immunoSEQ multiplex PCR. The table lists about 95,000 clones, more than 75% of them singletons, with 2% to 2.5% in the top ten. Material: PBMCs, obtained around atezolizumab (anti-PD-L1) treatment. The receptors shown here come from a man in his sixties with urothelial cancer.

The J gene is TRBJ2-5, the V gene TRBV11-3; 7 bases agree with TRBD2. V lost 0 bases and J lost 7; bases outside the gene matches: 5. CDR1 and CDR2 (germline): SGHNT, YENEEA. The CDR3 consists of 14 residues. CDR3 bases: TGTGCCAGCAGCTTAGAGGCCGGGGGGTCGACCCAGTACTTC. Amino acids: CASSLEAGGSTQYF. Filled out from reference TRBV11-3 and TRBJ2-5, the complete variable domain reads EAGVVQSPRYKIIEKKQPVAFWCNPISGHNTLYWYLQNLGQGPELLIRYENEEAVDDSQLPKDRFSAERLKGVDSTLKIQPAELGDSAVYLCASSLEAGGSTQYFGPGTRLLVL.

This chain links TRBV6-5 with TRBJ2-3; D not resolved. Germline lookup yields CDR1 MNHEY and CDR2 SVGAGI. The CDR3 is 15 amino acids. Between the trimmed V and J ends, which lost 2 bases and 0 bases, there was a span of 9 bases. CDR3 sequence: CASSYGGASTDTQYF. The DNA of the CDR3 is TGTGCCAGCAGTTACGGCGGAGCTAGCACAGATACGCAGTATTTT.

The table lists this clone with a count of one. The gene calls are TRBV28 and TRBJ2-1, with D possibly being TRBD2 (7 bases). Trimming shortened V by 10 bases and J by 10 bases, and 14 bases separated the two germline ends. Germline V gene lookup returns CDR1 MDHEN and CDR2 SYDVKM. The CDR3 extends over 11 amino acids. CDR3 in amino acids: CATGGLGEQFF. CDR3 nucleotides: TGTGCCACGGGGGGCCTTGGGGAGCAGTTCTTC. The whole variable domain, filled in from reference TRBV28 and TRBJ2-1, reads DVKVTQSSRYLVKRTGEKVFLECVQDMDHENMFWYRQDPGLGLRLIYFSYDVKMKEKGDIPEGYSVSREKKERFSLILESASTNQTSMYLCATGGLGEQFFGPGTRLTVL.

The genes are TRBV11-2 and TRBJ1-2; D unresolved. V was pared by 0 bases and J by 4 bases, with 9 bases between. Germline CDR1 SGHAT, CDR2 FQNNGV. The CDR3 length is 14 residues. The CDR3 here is CASSLEGRLYGYTF. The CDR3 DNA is TGTGCCAGCAGCTTAGAGGGCAGGCTCTATGGCTACACCTTC.

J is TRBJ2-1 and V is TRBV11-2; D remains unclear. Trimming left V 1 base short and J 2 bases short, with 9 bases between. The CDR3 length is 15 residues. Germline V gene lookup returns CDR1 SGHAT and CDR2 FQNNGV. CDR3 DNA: TGTGCCAGCAGCTTAGTTGGCGGCCCCTACAATGAGCAGTTCTTC. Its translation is CASSLVGGPYNEQFF.

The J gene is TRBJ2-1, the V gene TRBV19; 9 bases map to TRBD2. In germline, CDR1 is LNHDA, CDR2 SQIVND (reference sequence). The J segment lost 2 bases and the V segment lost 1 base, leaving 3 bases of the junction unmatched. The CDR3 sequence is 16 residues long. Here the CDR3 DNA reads TGTGCCAGTAGTATAGGCAGCGGGAGGACCTACAATGAGCAGTTCTTC. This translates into CASSIGSGRTYNEQFF.

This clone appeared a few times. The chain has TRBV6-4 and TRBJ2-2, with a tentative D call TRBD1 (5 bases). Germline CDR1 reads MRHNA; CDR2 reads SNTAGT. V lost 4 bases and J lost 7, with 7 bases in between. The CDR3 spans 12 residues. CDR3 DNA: TGTGCCAGCAGTGGGGGCCACGGGGAGCTGTTTTTT. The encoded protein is CASSGGHGELFF.

The CDR3 region is CASRGTGFHEQYF. The CDR3, as DNA: TGTGCCAGCAGAGGGACAGGGTTCCACGAGCAGTACTTC. V is TRBV2 and J is TRBJ2-7; 9 bases map to TRBD1. J was trimmed by 5 bases and V by 6 bases; bases with no gene match: 5. The CDR3 is 13 amino acids. CDR1 is SNHLY, CDR2 FYNNEI, per germline.

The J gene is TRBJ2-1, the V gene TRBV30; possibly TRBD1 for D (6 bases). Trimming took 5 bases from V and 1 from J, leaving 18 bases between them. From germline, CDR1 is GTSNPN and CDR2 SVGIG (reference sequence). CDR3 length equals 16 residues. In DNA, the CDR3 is TGTGCCTGGCGACCCACCGGGACACCGTCCTACAATGAGCAGTTCTTC. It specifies CAWRPTGTPSYNEQFF.

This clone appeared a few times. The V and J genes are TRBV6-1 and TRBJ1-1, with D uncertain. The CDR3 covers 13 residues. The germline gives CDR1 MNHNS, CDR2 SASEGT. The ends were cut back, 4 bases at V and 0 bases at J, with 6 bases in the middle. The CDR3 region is CASSGVMNTEAFF. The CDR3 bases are TGTGCCAGCAGTGGCGTCATGAACACTGAAGCTTTCTTT.

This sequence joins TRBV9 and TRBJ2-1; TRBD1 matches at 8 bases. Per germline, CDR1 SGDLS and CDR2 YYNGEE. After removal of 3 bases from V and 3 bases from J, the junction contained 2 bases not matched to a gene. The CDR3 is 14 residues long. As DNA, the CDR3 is TGTGCCAGCAGCGGTGGACAGGGCTACAATGAGCAGTTCTTC. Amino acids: CASSGGQGYNEQFF.

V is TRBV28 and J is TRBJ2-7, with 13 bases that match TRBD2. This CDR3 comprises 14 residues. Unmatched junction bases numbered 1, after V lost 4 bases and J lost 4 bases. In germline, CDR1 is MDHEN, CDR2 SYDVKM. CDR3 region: CASSSTSGRYEQYF. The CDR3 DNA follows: TGTGCCAGCAGTTCGACTAGCGGGAGGTACGAGCAGTACTTC.

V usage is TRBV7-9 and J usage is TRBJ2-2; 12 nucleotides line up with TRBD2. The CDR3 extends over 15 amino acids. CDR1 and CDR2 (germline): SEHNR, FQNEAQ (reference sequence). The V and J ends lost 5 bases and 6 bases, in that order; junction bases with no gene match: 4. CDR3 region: CASSPSGGAPGELFF. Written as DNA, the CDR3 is TGTGCCAGCAGCCCTAGCGGGGGGGCCCCCGGGGAGCTGTTTTTT.

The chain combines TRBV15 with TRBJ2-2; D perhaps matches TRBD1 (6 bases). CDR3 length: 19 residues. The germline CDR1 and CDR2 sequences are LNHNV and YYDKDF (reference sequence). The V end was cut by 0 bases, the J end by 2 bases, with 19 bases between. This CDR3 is CATSRDVKGNRVNTGELFF. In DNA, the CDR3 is TGTGCCACCAGCAGAGATGTTAAGGGTAACAGGGTCAACACCGGGGAGCTGTTTTTT.

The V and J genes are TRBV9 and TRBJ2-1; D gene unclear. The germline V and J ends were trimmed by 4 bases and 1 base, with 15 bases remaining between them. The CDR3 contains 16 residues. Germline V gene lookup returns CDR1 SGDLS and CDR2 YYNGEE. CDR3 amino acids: CASSLSLGTSYNEQFF. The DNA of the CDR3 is TGTGCCAGCAGCCTGTCCTTGGGCACTTCCTACAATGAGCAGTTCTTC.

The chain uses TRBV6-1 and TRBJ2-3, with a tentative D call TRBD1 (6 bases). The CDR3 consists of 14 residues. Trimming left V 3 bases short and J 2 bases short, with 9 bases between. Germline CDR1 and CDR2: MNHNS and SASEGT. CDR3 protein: CASSDRQATDTQYF. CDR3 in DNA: TGTGCCAGCAGTGATAGACAGGCCACAGATACGCAGTATTTT.

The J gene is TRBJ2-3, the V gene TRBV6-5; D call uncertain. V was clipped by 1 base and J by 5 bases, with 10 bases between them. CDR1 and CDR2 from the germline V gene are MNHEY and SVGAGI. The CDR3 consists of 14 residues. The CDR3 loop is CASSYFGGQDTQYF. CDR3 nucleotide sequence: TGTGCCAGCAGTTACTTTGGTGGGCAAGATACGCAGTATTTT.

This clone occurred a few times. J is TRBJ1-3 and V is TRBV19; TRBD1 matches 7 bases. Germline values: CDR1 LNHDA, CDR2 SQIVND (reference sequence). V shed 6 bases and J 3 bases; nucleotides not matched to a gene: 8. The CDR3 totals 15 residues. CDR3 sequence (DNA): TGTGCCAGTAGCTACTCCCACAGGGGTGGAAACACCATATATTTT. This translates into CASSYSHRGGNTIYF.

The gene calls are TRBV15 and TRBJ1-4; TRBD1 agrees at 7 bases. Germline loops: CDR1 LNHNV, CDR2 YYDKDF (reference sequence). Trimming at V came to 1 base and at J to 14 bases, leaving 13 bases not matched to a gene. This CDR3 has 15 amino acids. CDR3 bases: TGTGCCACCAGCAGAGGCCCGGCCACAGGGGTCCCGCTGTTTTTT. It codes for CATSRGPATGVPLFF.

The CDR3 is CASSYDPYTDTDTQYF. The CDR3 coding sequence is TGCGCCAGCAGCTATGACCCGTATACAGACACAGATACGCAGTATTTT. This chain connects TRBV4-3 to TRBJ2-3; no definite D call. This CDR3 is built from 16 residues. The V end lost 5 bases, the J end lost 2 bases, and 17 bases lay between the germline ends. Germline CDR1 reads LGHNA; CDR2 reads YSLEER.

The CDR3 DNA follows: TGTGCCAGCAGCTTGGACAGGACGAACACCGGGGAGCTGTTTTTT. Amino acids: CASSLDRTNTGELFF. The V gene is TRBV7-3, the J gene TRBJ2-2; TRBD1 matches 7 bases. CDR1 SGHTA and CDR2 FQGTGA come from the germline V gene. CDR3 length equals 15 residues. V lost 3 bases and J lost 0; bases outside the gene matches: 1.

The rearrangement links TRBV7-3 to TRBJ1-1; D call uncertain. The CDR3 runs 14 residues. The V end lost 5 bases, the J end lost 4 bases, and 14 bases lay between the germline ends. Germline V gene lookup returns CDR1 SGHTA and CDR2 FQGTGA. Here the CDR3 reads CASSVSAGSTEAFF. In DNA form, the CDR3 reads TGTGCCAGCAGCGTATCCGCGGGGTCCACTGAAGCTTTCTTT.

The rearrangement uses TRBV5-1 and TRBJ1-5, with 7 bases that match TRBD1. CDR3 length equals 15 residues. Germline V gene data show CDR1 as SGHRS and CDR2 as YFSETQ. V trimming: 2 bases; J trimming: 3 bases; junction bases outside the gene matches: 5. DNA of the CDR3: TGCGCCAGCAGCTTATCGACAGGGAACAATCAGCCCCAGCATTTT. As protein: CASSLSTGNNQPQHF.

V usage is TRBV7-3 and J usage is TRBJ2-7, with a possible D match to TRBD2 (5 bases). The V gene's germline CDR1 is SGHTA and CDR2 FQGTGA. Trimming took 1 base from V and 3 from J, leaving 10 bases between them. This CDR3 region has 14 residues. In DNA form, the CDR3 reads TGTGCCAGCAGCTTAAAATCGGGAAACTACGAGCAGTACTTC. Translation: CASSLKSGNYEQYF.

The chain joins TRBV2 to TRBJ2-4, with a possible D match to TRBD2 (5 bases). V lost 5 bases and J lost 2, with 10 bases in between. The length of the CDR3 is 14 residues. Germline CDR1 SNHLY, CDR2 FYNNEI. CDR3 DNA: TGTGCCAGCAGTAAGAGGGAAACCAAAAACATTCAGTACTTC. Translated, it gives CASSKRETKNIQYF.

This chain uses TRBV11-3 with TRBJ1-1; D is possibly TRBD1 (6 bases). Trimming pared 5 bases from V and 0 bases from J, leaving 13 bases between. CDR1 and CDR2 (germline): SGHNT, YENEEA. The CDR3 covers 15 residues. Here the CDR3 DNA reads TGTGCCAGCAGCACCTCGGGGGGCCTGAACACTGAAGCTTTCTTT. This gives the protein CASSTSGGLNTEAFF.

The DNA for the CDR3 is TGTGCCAGCAGCAGGTTGGGCGACAGGGAAGCTAATGAAAAACTGTTTTTT. It translates to CASSRLGDREANEKLFF. V usage is TRBV5-6 and J usage is TRBJ1-4; 7 nucleotides line up with TRBD1. Germline-derived CDR1 and CDR2 are SGHDT and YYEEEE. The trim removed 4 bases at V and 3 bases at J, leaving 12 bases unmatched. CDR3 length: 17 amino acids. Full variable domain (remainder filled in from reference TRBV5-6 and TRBJ1-4): DAGVTQSPTHLIKTRGQQVTLRCSPKSGHDTVSWYQQALGQGPQFIFQYYEEEERQRGNFPDRFSGHQFPNYSSELNVNALLLGDSALYLCASSRLGDREANEKLFFGSGTQLSVL.

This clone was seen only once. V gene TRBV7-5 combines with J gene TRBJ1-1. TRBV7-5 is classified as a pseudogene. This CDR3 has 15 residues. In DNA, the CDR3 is TGTGCCAGAAGCTCCGGGAGGGGACCGAACACTGAAGCTTTCTTT. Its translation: CARSSGRGPNTEAFF.

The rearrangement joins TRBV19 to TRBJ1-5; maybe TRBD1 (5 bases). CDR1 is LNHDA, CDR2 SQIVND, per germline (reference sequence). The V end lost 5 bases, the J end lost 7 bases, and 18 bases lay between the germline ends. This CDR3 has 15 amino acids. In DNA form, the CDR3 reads TGTGCCAGTAGTCCAGAGGGGATGGGGGGACAGCCCCAGCATTTT. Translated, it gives CASSPEGMGGQPQHF. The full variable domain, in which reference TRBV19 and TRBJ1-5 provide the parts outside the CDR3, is DGGITQSPKYLFRKEGQNVTLSCEQNLNHDAMYWYRQDPGQGLRLIYYSQIVNDFQKGDIAEGYSVSREKKESFPLTVTSAQKNPTAFYLCASSPEGMGGQPQHFGDGTRLSIL.